The 29 T cell receptor beta chains in this list originate from one sample, sequenced in a study of shared clonotypes between healthy human individuals. The assay was immunoSEQ multiplex PCR, and TCRdb's table has in-frame clones only and misses some. The sample consists of under 2,500,000 clones, 90% to 96% of them appearing once. The sequencing input was naive CD4+ T cells sorted from blood. Specified subset: CD45RA+ positively selected. The receptors derive from a man in his late teens or twenties in good health.

The V gene is TRBV2, the J gene TRBJ1-2, with a weak D call TRBD1 (5 bases). Germline V gene data show CDR1 as SNHLY and CDR2 as FYNNEI. This CDR3 region has 13 residues. Trimming removed 8 bases at V and 7 bases at J, with 17 bases between. The CDR3 DNA follows: TGTGCCAGCGGCGGGGACCAGCTCAGTGGCTACACCTTC. Translated: CASGGDQLSGYTF.

This chain joins TRBV7-2 and TRBJ2-7, with D unclear. Per the germline V gene, CDR1 is SGHTA and CDR2 is FQGNSA. The germline V and J ends were trimmed by 6 bases and 0 bases, with 12 bases remaining between them. The CDR3 spans 14 residues. CDR3 in DNA: TGTGCCAGCAGTAGGAGAGGAAGCTCCTACGAGCAGTACTTC. The encoded protein is CASSRRGSSYEQYF.

The chain carries TRBV28 and TRBJ2-7; D is undetermined. Trimming stripped 9 bases from V and 3 bases from J, with 15 bases between. The germline gives CDR1 MDHEN, CDR2 SYDVKM. CDR3 length: 13 amino acids. CDR3 loop: CASQTPQNYEQYF. In nucleotides, the CDR3 is TGTGCCAGTCAAACCCCCCAGAACTACGAGCAGTACTTC.

V gene TRBV7-6 combines with J gene TRBJ2-1; possible D gene TRBD1, 6 bases. Trimming took 3 bases from V and 5 from J, leaving 11 bases between them. Germline assignment: CDR1 SGHVS and CDR2 FNYEAQ. This CDR3 has 14 amino acids. This CDR3 is CASSFRGPDNEQFF. Here the CDR3 DNA reads TGTGCCAGCAGCTTCAGGGGACCAGACAATGAGCAGTTCTTC.

J is TRBJ1-2 and V is TRBV6-6; maybe TRBD1 (5 bases). The CDR3 sequence is 14 residues long. Trimming cost V 5 bases and J 2 bases, with 12 bases left between them. CDR1 is MNHNY, CDR2 SVGAGI, per germline (reference sequence). Here the CDR3 reads CASSRGGKNYGYTF. In DNA, the CDR3 is TGTGCCAGCAGTAGGGGTGGGAAAAACTATGGCTACACCTTC.

This chain uses TRBV10-1 with TRBJ2-6; D possibly corresponds to TRBD1 (5 bases). Germline-derived CDR1 and CDR2 are WNHNN and SYGVQD (reference sequence). This CDR3 contains 13 residues. The germline V and J ends were trimmed by 10 bases and 4 bases, with 11 bases remaining between them. In DNA form, the CDR3 reads TGCGCCAACCAGGGCTCCGGGGCCAACGTCCTGACTTTC. Translated: CANQGSGANVLTF.

This chain joins TRBV7-9 and TRBJ1-2; TRBD1 agrees at 8 bases. Germline values: CDR1 SEHNR, CDR2 FQNEAQ (reference sequence). V shed 1 base and J 3 bases; nucleotides not matched to a gene: 7. This CDR3 comprises 16 residues. CDR3 nucleotide sequence: TGTGCCAGCAGCTTAGGAATTTCGGGACAGGACTATGGCTACACCTTC. Encoded protein: CASSLGISGQDYGYTF.

The chain has TRBV11-2 and TRBJ1-5; no reliable D call. Germline CDR1 is SGHAT and CDR2 is FQNNGV. V lost 5 bases and J 2 bases, leaving 10 bases between the germline ends. This CDR3 comprises 14 residues. The CDR3 DNA follows: TGTGCCAGCAGCCTCCGATTCGGCAATCAGCCCCAGCATTTT. It is translated as CASSLRFGNQPQHF.

The chain couples TRBV11-3 to TRBJ2-1, with 10 bases lining up with TRBD2. Looked up from germline, CDR1 is SGHNT and CDR2 is YENEEA. The CDR3 runs 15 residues. V shed 5 bases and J 4 bases; nucleotides not matched to a gene: 5. The CDR3 reads CASSSGRVSYNEQFF. CDR3 coding DNA: TGTGCCAGCAGCAGCGGGAGGGTTTCGTACAATGAGCAGTTCTTC. Drawing the rest from reference TRBV11-3 and TRBJ2-1, the complete variable domain is EAGVVQSPRYKIIEKKQPVAFWCNPISGHNTLYWYLQNLGQGPELLIRYENEEAVDDSQLPKDRFSAERLKGVDSTLKIQPAELGDSAVYLCASSSGRVSYNEQFFGPGTRLTVL.

The rearrangement uses TRBV20-1 and TRBJ1-2, with TRBD1 identical over 7 bases. Germline CDR1 DFQATT, CDR2 SNEGSKA (reference sequence). The CDR3 is 11 residues long. V lost 7 bases to trimming and J lost 5 bases; unmatched junction nucleotides: 4. The CDR3 here is CSGQGPYGYTF. The CDR3, as DNA: TGCAGTGGACAGGGCCCATATGGCTACACCTTC.

The V gene is TRBV5-1, the J gene TRBJ2-3; 7 nucleotides line up with TRBD2. The CDR3 loop spans 16 amino acids. CDR1 is SGHRS, CDR2 YFSETQ, per germline. V shed 4 bases, J shed 5 bases, and the junction held 13 bases outside the gene matches. Written as DNA, the CDR3 is TGCGCCAGCAGCCTGGTGGTTGGCGGGAGTAAAGATACGCAGTATTTT. It codes for CASSLVVGGSKDTQYF.

The chain carries TRBV7-2 and TRBJ2-3, with 11 bases identical to TRBD2. The CDR3 is 16 residues long. Germline V gene sequence: CDR1 SGHTA, CDR2 FQGNSA. The J segment lost 6 bases and the V segment lost 5 bases, leaving 10 bases of the junction unmatched. This CDR3 is CASSPGTSGIRDTQYF. The DNA of the CDR3 is TGTGCCAGCAGCCCAGGGACTAGCGGTATAAGGGATACGCAGTATTTT.

This chain joins TRBV5-1 and TRBJ1-4, with TRBD1 as a possible D gene (6 bases). There are 13 residues in the CDR3. V lost 6 bases, J lost 6 bases, and 12 bases lay in between. Germline V gene data show CDR1 as SGHRS and CDR2 as YFSETQ. CDR3 region: CASNRDTDEKLFF. For the CDR3, the DNA is TGCGCCAGCAACCGGGACACTGATGAAAAACTGTTTTTT.

V gene TRBV9 combines with J gene TRBJ2-3; the match to TRBD2 covers 7 bases. The CDR3 runs to 15 residues. Germline V gene lookup returns CDR1 SGDLS and CDR2 YYNGEE. V gave up 1 base and J gave up 6 bases; unmatched junction bases: 8. DNA of the CDR3: TGTGCCAGCAGCGTACTCGGGGCGGGAGCTGATACGCAGTATTTT. This translates into CASSVLGAGADTQYF.

This clone has just one count. The identical CDR3 is also encoded by other nucleotide sequences in the sample. CDR3 sequence: CASSLGGRVPYEQYF. In nucleotides, the CDR3 is TGTGCCAGCAGCTTAGGTGGCAGAGTCCCCTACGAGCAGTACTTC. The genes are TRBV7-2 and TRBJ2-7; no clear D gene. The germline V gene has CDR1 SGHTA and CDR2 FQGNSA. Trimming took off 1 base at V and 2 bases at J, with 12 bases between the two ends. This CDR3 contains 15 residues.

J is TRBJ2-7 and V is TRBV5-8; D remains ambiguous. The germline CDR1 and CDR2 sequences are SGHTS and YDEGEE. The CDR3 runs 10 residues. The ends were cut back, 5 bases at V and 6 bases at J, with 6 bases in the middle. The CDR3 here is CASRVGEQYF. In nucleotides, the CDR3 is TGTGCCAGCAGGGTGGGCGAGCAGTACTTC.

The chain recombines TRBV11-3 with TRBJ2-5, with 7 bases aligning to TRBD1. This CDR3 is built from 16 residues. J gave up 3 bases and V 3 bases, and 10 bases lay outside the gene matches. CDR1 and CDR2 (germline): SGHNT, YENEEA. The CDR3 DNA reads TGTGCCAGCAGCTTGGGTGACAGGGCAGCGGAAGAGACCCAGTACTTC. It yields the protein CASSLGDRAAEETQYF.

The rearrangement uses TRBV10-1 and TRBJ2-3; 13 bases match TRBD2. The CDR3 runs to 17 residues. Looked up from germline, CDR1 is WNHNN and CDR2 is SYGVQD (reference sequence). The trim removed 6 bases at V and 5 bases at J, leaving 11 bases unmatched. CDR3: CASSRGLAGLFGDTQYF. DNA for the CDR3: TGCGCCAGCAGCCGGGGACTAGCGGGGTTATTTGGAGATACGCAGTATTTT.

Remarks on this clone: Other DNA sequences in this specimen translate into the identical CDR3. This sequence joins TRBV4-1 and TRBJ2-7; D may be TRBD1 (6 bases). V was clipped by 1 base and J by 1 base, with 8 bases between them. The CDR3 has 14 amino acids. Germline V gene sequence: CDR1 MGHRA, CDR2 YSYEKL. CDR3: CASSQAGQSYEQYF. The CDR3, as DNA: TGCGCCAGCAGCCAAGCCGGACAGTCCTACGAGCAGTACTTC.

Remarks on this clone: This sample includes further DNA sequences coding for the same CDR3. The V gene is TRBV27, the J gene TRBJ1-5, with no clear D. Germline CDR1 and CDR2: MNHEY and SMNVEV (reference sequence). The CDR3 is made up of 13 amino acids. Deletions cut 3 bases from V and 4 bases from J, with 7 bases between. The CDR3 nucleotides read TGTGCCAGCAGTTTGTCCCGTAATCAGCCCCAGCATTTT. This translates into CASSLSRNQPQHF.

Comments on this clone: Compared with germline, one end of the junction differs, possibly owing to a read error. The genes are TRBV28 and TRBJ1-2; tentatively, D is TRBD1 (6 bases). Per the germline V gene, CDR1 is MDHEN and CDR2 is SYDVKM. The CDR3 has 12 residues. CDR3 coding DNA: TGTGCCAGCAGTACTGGGGGCACGCTTTTCTCCTTC. It codes for CASSTGGTLFSF.

The chain uses TRBV28 and TRBJ2-3; 8 nucleotides agree with TRBD1. Germline CDR1 is MDHEN and CDR2 is SYDVKM. The CDR3 sequence is 14 residues long. With 3 bases clipped from V and 7 bases from J, the junction kept 6 bases outside the gene matches. CDR3 sequence: CASSFARGPNTQYF. As DNA, the CDR3 is TGTGCCAGCAGTTTTGCCAGGGGGCCAAATACGCAGTATTTT.

Comments on this clone: Other nucleotide sequences in the sample specify the same CDR3. The rearrangement uses TRBV18 and TRBJ1-1; D possibly corresponds to TRBD1 (5 bases). This CDR3 contains 13 residues. Germline CDR1 is KGHSH and CDR2 is LQKENI. Trimming took 6 bases from V and 3 from J, leaving 11 bases between them. CDR3 coding DNA: TGTGCCAGCTCCCCCAGGGAGGACACTGAAGCTTTCTTT. Encoded protein: CASSPREDTEAFF.

The genes are TRBV30 and TRBJ2-5; a possible D gene is TRBD2 (6 bases). The DNA end favors TRBJ2-7, so the J call may be wrong. Germline CDR1 is GTSNPN and CDR2 is SVGIG (reference sequence). The length of the CDR3 is 12 residues. For the CDR3, the DNA is TGTGCCTGGAGCGGGACTGAGTACGAGCAGTACTTC. It translates to CAWSGTEYEQYF.

The chain has TRBV15 and TRBJ2-7; D is unclear. Per germline, CDR1 LNHNV and CDR2 YYDKDF (reference sequence). Trimming took 0 bases from V and 2 from J, leaving 11 bases between them. The CDR3 covers 15 residues. The CDR3 DNA sequence: TGTGCCACCAGCAGAGATCAACAGAGCACCTACGAGCAGTACTTC. It specifies CATSRDQQSTYEQYF.

This clone was counted a few times. The chain employs TRBV10-3 and TRBJ2-2; D not certain. V shed 7 bases and J shed 0 bases, with 9 bases lying between them. This CDR3 has 14 amino acids. Germline CDR1 ENHRY, CDR2 SYGVKD. CDR3 amino acids: CAIKHSANTGELFF. CDR3 DNA: TGTGCCATCAAACATTCCGCGAACACCGGGGAGCTGTTTTTT.

The rearrangement links TRBV5-1 to TRBJ2-5, with 8 bases aligning to TRBD1. The CDR3 sequence is 15 residues long. CDR1 is SGHRS, CDR2 YFSETQ, per germline. V lost 2 bases and J lost 5; bases outside the gene matches: 8. The CDR3 sequence is CASSFPGGAGETQYF. CDR3 coding DNA: TGCGCCAGCAGCTTTCCAGGGGGCGCGGGGGAGACCCAGTACTTC.

This chain uses TRBV19 with TRBJ2-5; the match to TRBD1 covers 9 bases. Germline CDR1 and CDR2: LNHDA and SQIVND (reference sequence). The CDR3 consists of 15 residues. Losses at the gene ends were 5 bases for V and 5 bases for J; bases not matched to a gene: 9. The CDR3 DNA is TGTGCCAGTAGTCCCCAACAGGGGGCGAGGGAGACCCAGTACTTC. It specifies CASSPQQGARETQYF.

The chain uses TRBV27 and TRBJ2-4; 9 nucleotides match TRBD1. This CDR3 comprises 15 residues. In germline, CDR1 is MNHEY, CDR2 SMNVEV (reference sequence). The J segment lost 7 bases and the V segment lost 6 bases, leaving 10 bases of the junction unmatched. Here the CDR3 DNA reads TGTGCCAGCAGCTTAGAGGGGACAGGGTTGAACATTCAGTACTTC. It yields the protein CASSLEGTGLNIQYF.